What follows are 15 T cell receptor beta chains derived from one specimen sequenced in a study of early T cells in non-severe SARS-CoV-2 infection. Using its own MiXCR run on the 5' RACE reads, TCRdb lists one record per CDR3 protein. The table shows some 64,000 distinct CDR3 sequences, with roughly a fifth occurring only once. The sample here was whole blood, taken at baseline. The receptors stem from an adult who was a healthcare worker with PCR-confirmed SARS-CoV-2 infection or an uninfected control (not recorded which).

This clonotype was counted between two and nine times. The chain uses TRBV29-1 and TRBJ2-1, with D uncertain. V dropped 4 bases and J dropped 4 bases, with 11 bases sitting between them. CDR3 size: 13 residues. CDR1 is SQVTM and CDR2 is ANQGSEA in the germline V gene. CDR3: CSVGGSQYNEQFF. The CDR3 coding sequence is TGCAGCGTTGGAGGCAGCCAATACAATGAGCAGTTCTTC.

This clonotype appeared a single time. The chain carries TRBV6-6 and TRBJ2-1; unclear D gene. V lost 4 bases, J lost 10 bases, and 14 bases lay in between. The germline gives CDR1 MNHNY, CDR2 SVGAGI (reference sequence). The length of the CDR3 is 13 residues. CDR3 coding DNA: TGTGCCAGCAGTTTGGGAACCCCGTCCGAGCAGTTCTTC. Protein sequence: CASSLGTPSEQFF.

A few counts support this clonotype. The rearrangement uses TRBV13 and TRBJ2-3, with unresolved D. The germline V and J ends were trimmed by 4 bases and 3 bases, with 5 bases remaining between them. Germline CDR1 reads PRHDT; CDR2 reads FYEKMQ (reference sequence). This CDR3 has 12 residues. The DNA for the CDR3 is TGTGCCAGCAGCTCGATTACAGATACGCAGTATTTT. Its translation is CASSSITDTQYF.

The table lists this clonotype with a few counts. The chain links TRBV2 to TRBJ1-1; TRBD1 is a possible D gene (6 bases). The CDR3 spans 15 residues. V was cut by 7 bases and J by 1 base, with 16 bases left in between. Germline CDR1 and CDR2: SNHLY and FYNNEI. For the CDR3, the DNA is TGTGCCAGCAAACTATTAGGGACACCGAACACTGAAGCTTTCTTT. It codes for CASKLLGTPNTEAFF. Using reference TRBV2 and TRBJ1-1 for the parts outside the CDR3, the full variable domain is EPEVTQTPSHQVTQMGQEVILRCVPISNHLYFYWYRQILGQKVEFLVSFYNNEISEKSEIFDDQFSVERPDGSNFTLKIRSTKLEDSAMYFCASKLLGTPNTEAFFGQGTRLTVV.

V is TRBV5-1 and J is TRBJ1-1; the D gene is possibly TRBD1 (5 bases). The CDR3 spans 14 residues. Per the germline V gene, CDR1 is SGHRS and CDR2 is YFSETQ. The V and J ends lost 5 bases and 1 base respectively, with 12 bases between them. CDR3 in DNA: TGCGCCAGCAGACATGAGACAGCGAACACTGAAGCTTTCTTT. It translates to CASRHETANTEAFF.

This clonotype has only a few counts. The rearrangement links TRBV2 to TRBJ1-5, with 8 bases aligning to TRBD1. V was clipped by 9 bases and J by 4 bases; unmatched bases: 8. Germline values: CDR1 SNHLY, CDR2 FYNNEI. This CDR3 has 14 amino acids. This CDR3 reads CASQTGDLNQPQHF. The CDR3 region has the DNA TGTGCCAGTCAGACAGGGGACCTAAATCAGCCCCAGCATTTT.

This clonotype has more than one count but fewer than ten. CDR3 protein: CASSVGASEYHNEQFF. The CDR3 DNA reads TGTGCCAGCAGCGTAGGGGCTAGCGAGTACCATAATGAGCAGTTCTTC. This chain connects TRBV9 to TRBJ2-1; D possibly corresponds to TRBD2 (6 bases). CDR3 length: 16 residues. The germline V and J ends were trimmed by 0 bases and 7 bases, with 17 bases remaining between them. Germline values: CDR1 SGDLS, CDR2 YYNGEE.

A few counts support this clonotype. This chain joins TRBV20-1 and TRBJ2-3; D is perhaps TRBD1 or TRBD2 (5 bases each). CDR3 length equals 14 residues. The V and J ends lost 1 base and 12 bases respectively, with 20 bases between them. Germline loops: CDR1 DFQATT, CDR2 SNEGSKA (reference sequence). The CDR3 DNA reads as TGCAGTGCTAGAGCCGGAACGGGACCGCTCACCCAGTATTTT. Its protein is CSARAGTGPLTQYF.

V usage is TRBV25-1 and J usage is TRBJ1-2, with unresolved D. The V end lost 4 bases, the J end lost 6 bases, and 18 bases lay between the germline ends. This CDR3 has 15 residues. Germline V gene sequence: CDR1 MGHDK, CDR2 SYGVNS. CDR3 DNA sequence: TGTGCCAGCAGTGGCAATATAAGGGCGACCGATGGCTACACCTTC. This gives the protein CASSGNIRATDGYTF.

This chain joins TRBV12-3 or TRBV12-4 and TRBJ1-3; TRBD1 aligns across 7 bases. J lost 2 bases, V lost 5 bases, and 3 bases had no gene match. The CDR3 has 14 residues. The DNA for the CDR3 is TGTGCCAGCAGTCCAGGGGGTCCTGGAAACACCATATATTTT. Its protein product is CASSPGGPGNTIYF.

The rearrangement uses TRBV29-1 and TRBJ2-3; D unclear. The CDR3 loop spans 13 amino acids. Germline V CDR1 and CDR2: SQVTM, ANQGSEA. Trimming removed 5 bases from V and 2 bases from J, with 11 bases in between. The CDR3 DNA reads TGCAGCGTTTTAGACTCGTACACAGATACGCAGTATTTT. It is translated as CSVLDSYTDTQYF.

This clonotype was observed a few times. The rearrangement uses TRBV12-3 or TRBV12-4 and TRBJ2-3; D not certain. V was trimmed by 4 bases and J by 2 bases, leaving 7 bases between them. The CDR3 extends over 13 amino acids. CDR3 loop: CASSSWATDTQYF. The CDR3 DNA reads TGTGCCAGCAGTTCGTGGGCCACAGATACGCAGTATTTT.

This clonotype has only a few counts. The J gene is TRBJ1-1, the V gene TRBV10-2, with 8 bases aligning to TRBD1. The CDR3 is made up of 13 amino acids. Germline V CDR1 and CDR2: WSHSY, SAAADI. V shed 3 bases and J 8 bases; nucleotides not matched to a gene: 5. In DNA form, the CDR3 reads TGCGCCAGCAGTGACAGGGGGCAAACGGAAGCTTTCTTT. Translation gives CASSDRGQTEAFF.

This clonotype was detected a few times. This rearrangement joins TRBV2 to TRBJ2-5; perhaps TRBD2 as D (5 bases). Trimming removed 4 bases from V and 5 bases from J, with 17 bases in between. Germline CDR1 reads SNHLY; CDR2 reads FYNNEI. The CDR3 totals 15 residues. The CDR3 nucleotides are TGTGCCAGCAGTGTGAGTGGCGCGGACTGGGAGACCCAGTACTTC. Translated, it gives CASSVSGADWETQYF.

The CDR3 sequence: CASSWTADEQFF. CDR3 in DNA: TGTGCCAGCAGTTGGACTGCCGATGAGCAGTTCTTC. This chain joins TRBV7-9 and TRBJ2-1; D may be TRBD2 (5 bases). The CDR3 totals 12 residues. V was trimmed by 6 bases and J by 8 bases, leaving 11 bases between them. Per the germline V gene, CDR1 is SEHNR and CDR2 is FQNEAQ (reference sequence).